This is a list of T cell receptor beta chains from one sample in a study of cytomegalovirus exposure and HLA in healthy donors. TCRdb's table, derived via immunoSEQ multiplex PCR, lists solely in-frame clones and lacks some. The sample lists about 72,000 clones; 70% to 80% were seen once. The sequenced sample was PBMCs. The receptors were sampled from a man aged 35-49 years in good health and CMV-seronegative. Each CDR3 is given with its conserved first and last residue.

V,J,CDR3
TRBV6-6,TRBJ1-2,CASSYSRQNGYTF
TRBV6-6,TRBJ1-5,CASSSRGYGNQPQHF
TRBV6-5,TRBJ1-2,CASSTPGGANYGYTF
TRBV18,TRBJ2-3,CASSPMASGGTDTQYF
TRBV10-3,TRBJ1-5,CATMGAPGASDQPQHF
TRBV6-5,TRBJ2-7,CASSYSTGGSYEQYF
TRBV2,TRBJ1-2,CASSGGRRYGYTF
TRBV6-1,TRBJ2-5,CASSPGGSGETQYF
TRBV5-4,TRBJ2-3,CASSQGLAASTDTQYF
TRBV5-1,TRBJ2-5,CASSSQETQYF
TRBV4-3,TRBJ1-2,CASTSGTGENYGYTF
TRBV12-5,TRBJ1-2,CASGYTPGRKDGYTF
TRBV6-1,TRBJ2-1,CASSEAFRIYNEQFF
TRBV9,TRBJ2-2,CASGRGGLPGGELFF
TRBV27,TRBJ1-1,CASTQATGGREAFF
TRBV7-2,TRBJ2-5,CASSSLSQETQYF
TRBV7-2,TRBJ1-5,CASSLEDRAQPQHF
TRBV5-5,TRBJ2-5,CASRFAGQGVETQYF
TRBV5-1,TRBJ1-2,CASRATDSNYGYTF
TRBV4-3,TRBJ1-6,CASSQKDRAPNSPLHF
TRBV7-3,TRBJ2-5,CASRNLQGQGAKQETQYF
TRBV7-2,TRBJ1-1,CASSQDRGRSNTEAFF
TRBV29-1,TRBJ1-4,CSAGTVNEKLFF
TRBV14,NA,CASSQDIEQYF
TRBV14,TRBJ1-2,CASSQGDSLSYGYTF
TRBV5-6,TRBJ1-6,CASTPRGSYNSPLHF
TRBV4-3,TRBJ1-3,CASSQDQTGPGNTIYF
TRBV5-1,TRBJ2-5,CASSLWRGKETQYF
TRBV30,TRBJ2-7,CACLGAGWEQYF
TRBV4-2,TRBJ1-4,CASSQDGQGDLGEKLFF
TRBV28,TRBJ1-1,CASSLGQGWTEAFF
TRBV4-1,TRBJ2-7,CASSRIGTGPSYEQYF
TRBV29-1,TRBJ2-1,CSAGLAVNEQFF
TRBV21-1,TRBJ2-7,CASSKDLGQGVDYEQYF
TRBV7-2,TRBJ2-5,CASSSDRDRGQYQETQYF
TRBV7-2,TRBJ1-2,CASKMDNNYGYTF
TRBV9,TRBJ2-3,CASSPILADTQYF
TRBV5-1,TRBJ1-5,CASSLTGNLNQPQHF
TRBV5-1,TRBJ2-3,CASSSGLAGYTDTQYF
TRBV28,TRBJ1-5,CASSSGQPQHF
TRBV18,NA,CASSPRDRAAYEQYF
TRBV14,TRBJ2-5,CASRMTGAIETQYF
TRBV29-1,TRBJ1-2,CSGGTGDGYTF
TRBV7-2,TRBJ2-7,CASSLTVAGAFYEQYF
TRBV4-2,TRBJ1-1,CASSQEGGGRAEAFF
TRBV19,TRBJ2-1,CASSIPGNSYNEQFF
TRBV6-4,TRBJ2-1,CASSDSIASGYNEQFF
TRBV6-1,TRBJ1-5,CASKGRVSNQPQHF
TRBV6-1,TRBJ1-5,CASSESHTQPQHF
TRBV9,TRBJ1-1,CASSSVGRGLVAFF
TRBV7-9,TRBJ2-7,CASSLGTDLGQYF
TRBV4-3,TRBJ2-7,CASSRDRGPYEQYF
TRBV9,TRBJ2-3,CASSAGTSGGVTDTQYF
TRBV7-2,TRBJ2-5,CASSFVGQRRGTQYF
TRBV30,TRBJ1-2,CAWQGQGDYGYTF
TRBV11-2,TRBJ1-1,CASSLLDGHNTEAFF
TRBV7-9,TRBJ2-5,CASSSQPGGQETQYF
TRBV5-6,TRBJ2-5,CASSSSETQYF
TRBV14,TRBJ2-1,CASSQEWLAGGLYNEQFF
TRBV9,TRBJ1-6,CASSTQGASYNSPLHF